The T cell receptor beta chain described here comes from a study of T-cell memory formation after mild COVID-19. Germline loops: CDR1 SGHDT, CDR2 YYEEEE. The CDR3 loop spans 17 amino acids. Trimming left V 0 bases short and J 0 bases short, with 13 bases between. 5'RACE primed at constant segments yielded TCR alpha and TCR beta cDNA libraries bearing sample barcodes and UMIs. TCRdb fed the 5' RACE reads into MiXCR, producing one record per CDR3 protein. The table records approximately 350,000 distinct CDR3 sequences, around 28% of them present only once. This chain joins TRBV5-6 and TRBJ1-5; D unresolved. The specimen sequenced was PBMCs or a T cell subset sorted from them (not recorded which). This receptor was obtained from an adult woman who had mild COVID-19 (a few samples of this study predate the infection). Cell type and time point are not known. CDR3 region: CASSLGATRYSNQPQHF. The DNA for the CDR3 is TGTGCCAGCAGCTTGGGGGCGACTCGTTATAGCAATCAGCCCCAGCATTTT.